This T cell receptor beta chain was sequenced in a study of cytomegalovirus exposure and HLA in healthy donors. In germline, CDR1 is MNHNS, CDR2 SASEGT. Trimming at V came to 5 bases and at J to 5 bases, leaving 4 bases not matched to a gene. The CDR3 is 14 amino acids. It was with 60 Vbeta and 13 Jbeta primers that the PCR ran. Sequencing used immunoSEQ multiplex PCR; TCRdb keeps in-frame clones, though not all of them. The data contain about 120,000 clones, 65% to 85% of them singletons. J is TRBJ1-5 and V is TRBV6-1, with 9 bases matching TRBD1. This receptor was obtained from a middle-aged woman in good health and CMV-seropositive. The sample consisted of PBMCs. The CDR3 coding sequence is TGTGCCAGCAGTTTCGGGACAGGGCATCAGCCCCAGCATTTT. It is translated as CASSFGTGHQPQHF.